This T cell receptor beta chain was profiled in a study of cytomegalovirus exposure and HLA in healthy donors. This CDR3 has 13 residues. Germline values: CDR1 LNHNV, CDR2 YYDKDF (reference sequence). V lost 4 bases and J lost 4, with 11 bases in between. Vbeta (60) and Jbeta (13) primers were used in the PCR. The data were produced by immunoSEQ multiplex PCR, yet TCRdb's version contains in-frame clones alone and is incomplete. The data show approximately 92,000 clones, with about three quarters seen just once and roughly 7.3% held by the top ten. Study-level points and caveats: Some 17,000 TCR beta sequences were associated with HLA alleles at 0.05 false discovery rate in a later analysis. In a later analysis, V- and J-gene trimming of beta chains associated with a DCLRE1C missense variant, replicated independently. What a later analysis showed was that several of the most significant clusters appeared linked to common viral pathogens.

To note about this clone: Its antigen is currently unknown.

What was sequenced was PBMCs. This clonotype originated in a man aged 45-65 years in good health and CMV-seropositive. The V and J genes are TRBV15 and TRBJ2-7; weak D call: TRBD2 (6 bases). The CDR3: CATSILGGYEQYF. The CDR3 DNA sequence: TGTGCCACCAGCATACTCGGGGGTTACGAGCAGTACTTC.